The clone carrying this T cell receptor beta chain was detected a few times. Its antigen is as yet unknown. There are 15 residues in the CDR3. Germline loops: CDR1 SGHNT, CDR2 YYREEE (reference sequence). V lost 0 bases to trimming and J lost 2 bases, with 12 bases between them. The data derive from a study of identical twins. General study findings and limits: Out-of-frame beta chain sequences displayed weaker excess sharing between twins.

Addition of a universal primer site occurred through template switching, and cDNA carried unique molecular identifiers. MiXCR was run by TCRdb on the 5' RACE reads, yielding one entry per CDR3 protein. Here the sample spans roughly 250,000 distinct CDR3 sequences, around an eighth being singletons. This clonotype was sampled from a woman aged 18 to 35 in good health. Specimen: memory (CD45RO+) T cells sorted from blood. V is TRBV5-4 and J is TRBJ2-7, with a possible D match to TRBD2 (5 bases). The CDR3 is CASSLESGAPYEQYF. The CDR3 DNA follows: TGTGCCAGCAGCTTGGAAAGCGGAGCCCCCTACGAGCAGTACTTC.